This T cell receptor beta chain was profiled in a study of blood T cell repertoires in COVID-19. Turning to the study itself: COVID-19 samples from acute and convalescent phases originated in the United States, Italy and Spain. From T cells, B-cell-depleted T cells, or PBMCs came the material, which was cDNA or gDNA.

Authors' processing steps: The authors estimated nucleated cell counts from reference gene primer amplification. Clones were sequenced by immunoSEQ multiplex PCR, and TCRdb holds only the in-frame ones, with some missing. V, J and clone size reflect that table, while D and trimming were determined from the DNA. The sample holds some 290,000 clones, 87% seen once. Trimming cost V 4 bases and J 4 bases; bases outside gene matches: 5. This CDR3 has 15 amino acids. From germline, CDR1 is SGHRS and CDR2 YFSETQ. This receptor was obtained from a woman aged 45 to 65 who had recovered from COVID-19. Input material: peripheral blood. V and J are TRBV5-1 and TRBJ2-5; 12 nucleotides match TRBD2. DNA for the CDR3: TGCGCCAGCAGCCGTTCTAGCGGGGGGGCAGAGACCCAGTACTTC. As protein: CASSRSSGGAETQYF.